The clone carrying this TCR beta chain was counted at least ten times. This sample is drawn from a study of neurological immune-mediated disorders. The cDNA was synthesized by 5'RACE incorporating 10-nucleotide random UMIs. A single run covered 15-18 subjects with over 190 million TCR-beta sequences. TCRdb fed the 5' RACE reads into MiXCR, producing one record per CDR3 protein. The data show 45,000 to 70,000 distinct CDR3 sequences, with roughly 4.6% seen just once and 2.5% to 3% held by the top ten. Germline CDR1 reads SQVTM; CDR2 reads ANQGSEA. The germline V and J ends were trimmed by 5 bases and 0 bases, with 6 bases remaining between them. This CDR3 has 12 residues.

The chain carries TRBV29-1 and TRBJ2-3; TRBD1 might be the D (6 bases). Source material: PBMCs. The clonotype comes from a man in his forties or fifties with multiple sclerosis. DNA for the CDR3: TGCAGCGTTAGGGGGAGCACAGATACGCAGTATTTT. Translation: CSVRGSTDTQYF.